This note documents a single T cell receptor beta chain sequence. What it binds is unknown. CDR3 length equals 16 residues. CDR1 and CDR2 from the germline V gene are SGHTA and FQGNSA. The ends lost 3 bases at V and 2 bases at J; junction bases unmatched: 2. This sample is part of a study of a mutant IDH1 vaccine in newly diagnosed glioma. Time point here: week 23, last vaccination. Doses comprised 300 ug of mutant IDH1 20-mer peptide each, plus topical imiquimod. The protocol was immunoSEQ multiplex PCR, while the TCRdb copy is restricted to in-frame clones and leaves out a portion. The sample records about 29,000 clones, around 80% being singletons. Study conclusions and caveats: The occurrence of vaccine-induced immune responses was seen in more than 85% of patients.

The source material was PBMCs, sampled from a glioma patient whose treatment included an IDH1 peptide vaccine. This chain connects TRBV7-2 to TRBJ2-5; 14 nucleotides agree with TRBD2. This TCR was recovered from a woman under 30 with glioma. The CDR3 nucleotides read TGTGCCAGCAGCTTCGGACTAGCGGGGGGACAAGAGACCCAGTACTTC. It translates to CASSFGLAGGQETQYF.